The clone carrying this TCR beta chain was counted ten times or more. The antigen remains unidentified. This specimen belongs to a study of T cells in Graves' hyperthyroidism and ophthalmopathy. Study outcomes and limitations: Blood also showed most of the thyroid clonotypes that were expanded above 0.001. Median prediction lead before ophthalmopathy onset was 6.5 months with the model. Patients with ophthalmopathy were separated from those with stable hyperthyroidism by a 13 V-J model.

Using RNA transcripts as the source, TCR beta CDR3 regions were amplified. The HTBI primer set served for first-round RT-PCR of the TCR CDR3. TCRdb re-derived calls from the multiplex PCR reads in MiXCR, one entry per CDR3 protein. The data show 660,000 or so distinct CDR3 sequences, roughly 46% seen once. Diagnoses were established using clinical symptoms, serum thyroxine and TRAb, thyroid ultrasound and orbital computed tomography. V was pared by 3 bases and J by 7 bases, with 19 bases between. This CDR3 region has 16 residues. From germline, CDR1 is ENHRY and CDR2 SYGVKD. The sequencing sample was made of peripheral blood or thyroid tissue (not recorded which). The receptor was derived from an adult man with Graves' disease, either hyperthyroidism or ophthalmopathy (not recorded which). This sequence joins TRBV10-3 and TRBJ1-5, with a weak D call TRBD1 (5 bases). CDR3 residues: CAISENSGTVSQPQHF. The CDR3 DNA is TGTGCCATCAGTGAAAACAGTGGGACGGTAAGCCAGCCCCAGCATTTT.